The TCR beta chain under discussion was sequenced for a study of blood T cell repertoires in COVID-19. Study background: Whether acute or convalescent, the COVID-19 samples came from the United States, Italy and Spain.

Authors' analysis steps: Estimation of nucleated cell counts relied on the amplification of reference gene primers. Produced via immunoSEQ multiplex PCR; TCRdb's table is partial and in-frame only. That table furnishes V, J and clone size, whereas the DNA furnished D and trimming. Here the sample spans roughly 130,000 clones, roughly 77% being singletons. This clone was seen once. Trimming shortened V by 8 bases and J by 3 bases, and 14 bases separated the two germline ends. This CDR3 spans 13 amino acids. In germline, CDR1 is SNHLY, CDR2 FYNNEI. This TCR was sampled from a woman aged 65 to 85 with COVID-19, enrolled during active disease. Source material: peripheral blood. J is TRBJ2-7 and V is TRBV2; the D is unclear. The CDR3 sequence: CASAARPYYEQYF. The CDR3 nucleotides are TGTGCCAGCGCCGCCAGGCCCTACTACGAGCAGTACTTC.